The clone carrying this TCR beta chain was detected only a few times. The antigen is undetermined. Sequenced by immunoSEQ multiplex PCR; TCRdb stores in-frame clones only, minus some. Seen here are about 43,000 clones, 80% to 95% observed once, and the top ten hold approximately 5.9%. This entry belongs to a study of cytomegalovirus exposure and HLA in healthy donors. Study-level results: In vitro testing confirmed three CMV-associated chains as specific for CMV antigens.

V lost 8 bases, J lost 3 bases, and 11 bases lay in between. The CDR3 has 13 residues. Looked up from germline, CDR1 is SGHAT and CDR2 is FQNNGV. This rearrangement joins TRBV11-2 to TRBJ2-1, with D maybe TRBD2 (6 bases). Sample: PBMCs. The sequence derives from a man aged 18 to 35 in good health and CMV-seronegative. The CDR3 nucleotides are TGTGCCAGCGGGCGGGAACTCTACAATGAGCAGTTCTTC. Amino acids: CASGRELYNEQFF.